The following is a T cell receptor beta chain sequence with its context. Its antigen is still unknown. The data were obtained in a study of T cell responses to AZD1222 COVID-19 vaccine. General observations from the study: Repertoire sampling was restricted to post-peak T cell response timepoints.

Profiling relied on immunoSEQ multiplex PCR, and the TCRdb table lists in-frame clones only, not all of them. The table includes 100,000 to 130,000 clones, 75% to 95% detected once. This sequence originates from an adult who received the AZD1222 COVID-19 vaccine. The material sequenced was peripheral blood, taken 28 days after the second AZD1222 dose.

The CDR3 region has the DNA TGCAGTGCTAGAGGGGACTACGAGCAGTACTTC. Translated, it gives CSARGDYEQYF. The V call is TRBV20-1, the J call TRBJ2-7; no clear D gene. CDR3 length equals 11 residues. Germline V lookup: CDR1 DFQATT, CDR2 SNEGSKA (reference sequence). The germline V and J ends were trimmed by 1 base and 3 bases, with 4 bases remaining between them.